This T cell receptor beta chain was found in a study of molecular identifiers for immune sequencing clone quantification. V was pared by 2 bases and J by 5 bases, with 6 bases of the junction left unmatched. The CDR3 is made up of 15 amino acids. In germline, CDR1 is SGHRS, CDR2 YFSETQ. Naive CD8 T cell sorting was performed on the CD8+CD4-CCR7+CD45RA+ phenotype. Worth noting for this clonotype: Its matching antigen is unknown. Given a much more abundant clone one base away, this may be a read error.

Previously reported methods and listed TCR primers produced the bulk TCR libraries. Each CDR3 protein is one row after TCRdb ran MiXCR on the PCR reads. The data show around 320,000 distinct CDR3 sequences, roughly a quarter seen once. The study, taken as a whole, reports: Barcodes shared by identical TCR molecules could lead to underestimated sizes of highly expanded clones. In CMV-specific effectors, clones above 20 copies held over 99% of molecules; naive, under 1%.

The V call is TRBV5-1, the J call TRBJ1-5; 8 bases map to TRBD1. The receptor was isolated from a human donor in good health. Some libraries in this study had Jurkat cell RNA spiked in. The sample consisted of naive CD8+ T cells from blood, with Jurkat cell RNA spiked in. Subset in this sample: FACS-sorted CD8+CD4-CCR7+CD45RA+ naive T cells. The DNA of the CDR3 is TGCGCCAGCAGCTTCGGACAGGGCTTAGATCAGCCCCAGCATTTT. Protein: CASSFGQGLDQPQHF. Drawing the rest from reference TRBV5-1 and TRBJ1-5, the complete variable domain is KAGVTQTPRYLIKTRGQQVTLSCSPISGHRSVSWYQQTPGQGLQFLFEYFSETQRNKGNFPGRFSGRQFSNSRSEMNVSTLELGDSALYLCASSFGQGLDQPQHFGDGTRLSIL.